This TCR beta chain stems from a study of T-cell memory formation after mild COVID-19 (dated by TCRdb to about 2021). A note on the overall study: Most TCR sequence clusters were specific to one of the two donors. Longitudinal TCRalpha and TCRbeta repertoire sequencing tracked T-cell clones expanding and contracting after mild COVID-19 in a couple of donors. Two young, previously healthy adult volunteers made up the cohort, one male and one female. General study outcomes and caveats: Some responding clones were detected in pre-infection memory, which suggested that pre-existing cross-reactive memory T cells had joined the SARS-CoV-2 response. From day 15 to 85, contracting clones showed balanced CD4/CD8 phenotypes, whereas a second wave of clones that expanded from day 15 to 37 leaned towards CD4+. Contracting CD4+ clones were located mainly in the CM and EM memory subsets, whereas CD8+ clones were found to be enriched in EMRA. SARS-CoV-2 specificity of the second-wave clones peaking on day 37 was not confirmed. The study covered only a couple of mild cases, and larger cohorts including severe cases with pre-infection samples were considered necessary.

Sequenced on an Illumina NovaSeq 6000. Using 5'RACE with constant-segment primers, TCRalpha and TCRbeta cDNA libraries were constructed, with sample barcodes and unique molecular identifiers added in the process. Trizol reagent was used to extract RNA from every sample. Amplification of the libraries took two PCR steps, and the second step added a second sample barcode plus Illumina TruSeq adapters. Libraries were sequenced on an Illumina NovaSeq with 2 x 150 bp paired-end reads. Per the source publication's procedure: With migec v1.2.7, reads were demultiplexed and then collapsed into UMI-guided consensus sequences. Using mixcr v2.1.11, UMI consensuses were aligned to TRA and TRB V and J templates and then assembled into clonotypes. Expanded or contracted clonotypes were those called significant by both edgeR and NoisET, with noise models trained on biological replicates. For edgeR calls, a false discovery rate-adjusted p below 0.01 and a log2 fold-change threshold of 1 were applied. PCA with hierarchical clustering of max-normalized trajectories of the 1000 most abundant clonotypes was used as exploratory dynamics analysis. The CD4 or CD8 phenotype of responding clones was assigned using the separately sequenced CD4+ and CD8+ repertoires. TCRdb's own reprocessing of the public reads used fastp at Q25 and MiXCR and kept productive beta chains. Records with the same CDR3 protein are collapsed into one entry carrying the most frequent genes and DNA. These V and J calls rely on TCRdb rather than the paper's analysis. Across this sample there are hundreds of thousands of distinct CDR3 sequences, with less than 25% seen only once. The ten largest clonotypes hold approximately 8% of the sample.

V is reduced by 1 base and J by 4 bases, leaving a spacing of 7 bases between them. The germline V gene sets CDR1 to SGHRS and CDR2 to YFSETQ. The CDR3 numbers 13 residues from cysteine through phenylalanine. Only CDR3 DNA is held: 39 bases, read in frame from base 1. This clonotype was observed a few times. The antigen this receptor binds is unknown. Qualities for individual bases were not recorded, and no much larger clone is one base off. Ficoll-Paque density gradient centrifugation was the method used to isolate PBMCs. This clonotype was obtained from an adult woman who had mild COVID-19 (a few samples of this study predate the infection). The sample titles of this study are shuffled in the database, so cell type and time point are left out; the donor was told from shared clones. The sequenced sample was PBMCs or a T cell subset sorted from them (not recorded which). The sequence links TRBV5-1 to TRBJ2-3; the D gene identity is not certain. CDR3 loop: CASSLQPPDTQYF. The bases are TGCGCCAGCAGCTTGCAACCGCCAGATACGCAGTATTTT.